These T cell receptor beta chains were read from a single sample in a study of vaccination effects on CD4 cells after COVID-19. Clones were sequenced by immunoSEQ multiplex PCR, and TCRdb holds only the in-frame ones, with some missing. Of about 47,000 clones listed, about 80% are singletons. No antigen has been assigned to these receptors. The specimen comprised CD4+ T cells from PBMCs cultured without peptide, sampled before COVID-19 vaccination. The receptors stem from a human donor who had a prior SARS-CoV-2 infection. Each CDR3 is given with its conserved first and last residue. The D gene is left open where the match is weak. Not all rows give a size; the values are once, few, many and, for expanded clones, a class.

D gene | J gene | V gene | clone size | CDR3 protein | CDR3 DNA
TRBD2 | TRBJ2-7 | TRBV20-1 | NA | CSASTGTSSYEQYF | TGCAGTGCTAGTACCGGGACTAGCTCCTACGAGCAGTACTTC
NA | TRBJ1-1 | TRBV4-1 | once | CATQTEQRMNTEAFF | TGCGCCACCCAGACGGAACAGCGCATGAACACTGAAGCTTTCTTT
NA | TRBJ2-2 | TRBV4-3 | NA | CASSQAYIAGELFF | TGCGCCAGCAGCCAAGCGTACATCGCCGGGGAGCTGTTTTTT
NA | TRBJ2-7 | TRBV9 | NA | CASSATVFSYEQYF | TGTGCCAGCAGCGCGACGGTGTTTTCCTACGAGCAGTACTTC
NA | TRBJ1-1 | TRBV3-1/TRBV3-2 | NA | CASSPSYRVAAFF | TGTGCCAGCAGCCCGAGCTACAGGGTTGCAGCTTTCTTT
NA | TRBJ2-1 | TRBV1 | NA | CTSSQGEPHNEQFF | TGCACCAGCAGCCAAGGCGAACCTCACAATGAGCAGTTCTTC
NA | TRBJ1-2 | TRBV12-3/TRBV12-4 | few | CASSLGSGGYTF | TGTGCCAGCAGTTTGGGGAGTGGTGGCTACACCTTC
NA | TRBJ2-7 | TRBV7-7 | NA | CASSLAWGPSYEQYF | TGTGCTAGCAGCTTAGCATGGGGGCCCTCCTACGAGCAGTACTTC
NA | TRBJ1-6 | TRBV9 | NA | CASTGNGGWDSPLHF | TGTGCCAGCACCGGAAATGGGGGCTGGGATTCACCCCTCCACTTT
NA | TRBJ2-1 | TRBV11-2 | NA | CASRDPGVGEQFF | TGTGCCAGCCGGGACCCAGGGGTAGGTGAGCAGTTCTTC
NA | TRBJ1-1 | TRBV6-2/TRBV6-3 | NA | CASSYSEGDTEAFF | TGTGCCAGCAGTTACTCGGAGGGAGACACTGAAGCTTTCTTT
NA | TRBJ1-4 | TRBV5-1 | NA | CASSLRAAATNEKLFF | TGCGCCAGCAGCTTGAGGGCAGCAGCGACTAATGAAAAACTGTTTTTT
NA | TRBJ1-1 | TRBV9 | once | CASSVGGRGNTEAFF | TGTGCCAGCAGCGTAGGGGGACGGGGGAACACTGAAGCTTTCTTT
NA | TRBJ2-7 | TRBV7-2 | NA | CASSSRVAYEQYF | TGTGCCAGCAGCTCTAGGGTGGCCTACGAGCAGTACTTC
NA | TRBJ1-1 | TRBV18 | NA | CASSPTAEAFF | TGTGCCAGCTCACCAACCGCTGAAGCTTTCTTT
TRBD1 | TRBJ2-1 | TRBV7-3 | NA | CASSSGTETNEQFF | TGTGCCAGCAGCTCCGGGACAGAAACTAATGAGCAGTTCTTC
NA | TRBJ1-1 | TRBV11-3 | NA | CASSSGVGPMNTEAFF | TGTGCCAGCAGCTCGGGGGTAGGCCCCATGAACACTGAAGCTTTCTTT
TRBD1 | TRBJ2-7 | TRBV6-6 | NA | CASSLPSGGEQYF | TGTGCCAGCAGTTTGCCCTCAGGGGGCGAGCAGTACTTC
NA | TRBJ1-1 | TRBV4-1 | NA | CAQKGSTEAFF | TGCGCCCAAAAGGGCAGCACTGAAGCTTTCTTT
TRBD2 | TRBJ2-7 | TRBV7-2 | NA | CASSPSGGQPYEQYF | TGTGCCAGCAGCCCATCGGGGGGGCAGCCCTACGAGCAGTACTTC
TRBD2 | TRBJ2-5 | TRBV5-1 | NA | CASSPGTTPRKTQYF | TGCGCCAGCAGCCCCGGGACTACCCCCCGAAAGACCCAGTACTTC
TRBD1 | TRBJ2-3 | TRBV4-2 | NA | CASSQDLQGARDTQYF | TGTGCCAGCAGCCAAGATCTACAGGGGGCAAGAGATACGCAGTATTTT